This is a list of T cell receptor beta chains from one sample in a study of blood T cells in healthy people across ages. TCRdb ran MiXCR on the 5' RACE reads and lists one entry per CDR3 protein. This table has approximately 800,000 distinct CDR3 sequences, under 40% appearing once. The sample was blood. Receptor source: a man aged 18 to 30 in good health. CDR3s include the opening cysteine and the closing phenylalanine or tryptophan. The D gene is left open where the match is weak. For some rows the clone size is stated as once, few or many, or as a class when expanded; others skip it.

>TRBJ1-2|TRBV6-2/TRBV6-3|few|TRBD1
TGTGCCAGCAGTCGAACACGCCGGGACAGGGTAATCTACACCTTC
CASSRTRRDRVIYTF
>TRBJ2-1|TRBV7-2|few|TRBD1
TGTGCCAGCAGCCCCCTGACAGGGGGCTCCTACAATGAGCAGTTCTTC
CASSPLTGGSYNEQFF
>TRBJ1-2|TRBV30|.|TRBD1
TGTGCCTGGAGTGTACGGGACAGGGGGTACTTTAACTATGGCTACACCTTC
CAWSVRDRGYFNYGYTF
>TRBJ2-7|TRBV7-7|.|TRBD1
TGTGCTAGCAGCCACCAACCTCTCGGGACAGGGATCCACAATGAGCTGTACTTC
CASSHQPLGTGIHNELYF
>TRBJ1-5|TRBV15|.|TRBD1
TGTGCCACCAGCAGTCAGGACAGGGATGGCAATCAGCCCCAGCATTTT
CATSSQDRDGNQPQHF
>TRBJ2-7|TRBV21-1|few|.
TGTGCCAGCAGGGAACAGGGTTACCACGAGCAGTACTTC
CASREQGYHEQYF
>TRBJ1-1|TRBV19|few|TRBD1
TGTGCCAGTAGTACCCAGGGGGCTGGGGCTTTCTTT
CASSTQGAGAFF
>TRBJ2-5|TRBV4-2|.|.
TGTGCCAGCAGCCACGTGGGGGCGCAACTAGCAAAAATACAAGAGACCCAGTACTTC
CASSHVGAQLAKIQETQYF
>TRBJ2-1|TRBV5-1|.|.
TGCGCCAGCAGCGTAGGGATAAATGAGCAGTTCTTC
CASSVGINEQFF
>TRBJ2-5|TRBV12-3/TRBV12-4|.|.
TGTGCCACCCAGGGTGGTCAAGAGACCCAGTACTTC
CATQGGQETQYF
>TRBJ2-1|TRBV20-1|few|.
TGCAGTGCCCGCAAAGGGGCCCTACACAATGAGCAGTTCTTC
CSARKGALHNEQFF
>TRBJ2-3|TRBV12-3/TRBV12-4|.|.
TGTGCCAGCAGGGGGTCAGGGCCAGATGCGCAGTATTTT
CASRGSGPDAQYF
>TRBJ2-3|TRBV11-1|.|TRBD2
TGTGCCAGCAGCTTAGAATATCCTAGCGGGGGCACAGATACGCAGTATTTT
CASSLEYPSGGTDTQYF
>TRBJ2-7|TRBV3-1|.|TRBD2
TGTACCAGCAGCCAAGAGCCGACTAGCGGGGGGCAGTACTTC
CTSSQEPTSGGQYF
>TRBJ2-1|TRBV12-3/TRBV12-4|few|.
TGTGCCAGCAGTTTCCCCTGGGCGGGGGCGGATGAGCAGTTCTTC
CASSFPWAGADEQFF
>TRBJ1-5|TRBV6-5|.|.
TGTGCCAGCAGTTACTCGAAAGGGGACGCTCAGCCCCAGCATTTT
CASSYSKGDAQPQHF
>TRBJ2-5|TRBV9|.|TRBD1
TGTGCCAGCAGCGTAGGGACAGGCCATCCAGAGGAGACCCAGTACTTC
CASSVGTGHPEETQYF
>TRBJ2-7|TRBV12-3/TRBV12-4|.|TRBD2
TGTGCCAGCAGTGCCCCTGGGGGGACTAGCTCCTACAATGAGCAGTACTTC
CASSAPGGTSSYNEQYF
>TRBJ2-7|TRBV2|few|.
TGTGCCAGCAGTGCGGGACCGAGCTCCTACGAGCAGTACTTC
CASSAGPSSYEQYF
>TRBJ2-3|TRBV9|.|.
TGTGCCAGCAGCGTAGCTGGCAGGTCGCTCGGGGCAGATACGCAGTATTTT
CASSVAGRSLGADTQYF
>TRBJ1-1|TRBV30|.|.
TGTGCCTGGAGTCCAATACAGGGTTTGACTGAAGCTTTCTTT
CAWSPIQGLTEAFF
>TRBJ2-2|TRBV9|.|.
TGTGCCAGCAGCGTAGGGGACACGAACACCGGGGAGCTGTTTTTT
CASSVGDTNTGELFF
>TRBJ2-5|TRBV29-1|.|.
TGCAGCGTTGATGGGTTAAACTTCGGGGAAGAGACCCAGTACTTC
CSVDGLNFGEETQYF
>TRBJ2-2|TRBV9|.|.
TGTGCCAGCAGCGTAATCGGCGGGGAGCTGTTTTTT
CASSVIGGELFF
>TRBJ1-2|TRBV29-1|few|.
TGCAGCGTTGACGCAGGGAGCTATGGCTACACCTTC
CSVDAGSYGYTF
>TRBJ1-1|TRBV10-3|.|.
TGTGCCATCAGTGACATGTCAGAGAGTACTGAAGCTTTCTTT
CAISDMSESTEAFF
>TRBJ2-7|TRBV4-2|many|.
TGTGCCAGCAGGGGTGGGGAGCAGTACTTC
CASRGGEQYF
>TRBJ2-3|TRBV4-2|.|TRBD2
TGTGCCAGCAGCCAAAGGGAAGGGACTAGCGGGGGAGGTACGCAGTATTTT
CASSQREGTSGGGTQYF
>TRBJ1-2|TRBV5-1|.|.
TGCGCCAGCAGCCCCGGAGAGAGGCAGGGTAACTATGGCTACACCTTC
CASSPGERQGNYGYTF
>TRBJ2-3|TRBV7-3|once|TRBD1
TGTGCCAGCAGCCCCCGGGACAGGGGGCAAGATACGCAGTATTTT
CASSPRDRGQDTQYF
>TRBJ2-5|TRBV20-1|.|TRBD1
TGCAGTGCTAAGGACAGGGTCGGAGAGACCCAGTACTTC
CSAKDRVGETQYF
>TRBJ2-1|TRBV6-5|few|.
TGTGCCAGCAGTTACTCGTGGCTGGATGAGCAGTTCTTC
CASSYSWLDEQFF
>TRBJ1-2|TRBV9|many|.
TGTGCCAGCGGGGAAGGCTACACCTTC
CASGEGYTF
>TRBJ1-1|TRBV12-3/TRBV12-4|.|.
TGTGCCAGCAGTTTGGGCTATACACAGGGGAACACTGAAGCTTTCTTT
CASSLGYTQGNTEAFF
>TRBJ2-1|TRBV4-1|few|TRBD2
TGTGCCAGCAGCCAAGGGGGACTAGCGGCATACAATGAGCAGTTCTTC
CASSQGGLAAYNEQFF
>TRBJ1-4|TRBV11-2|.|TRBD1
TGTGCCAGCAGCACCCGTCGACAGGGGCTCGGCGAAAAACTGTTTTTT
CASSTRRQGLGEKLFF
>TRBJ2-4|TRBV4-1|.|.
TGCGCCAGCAGCCAAGATGACACCCTAGCCAAAAACATTCAGTACTTC
CASSQDDTLAKNIQYF
>TRBJ1-6|TRBV20-1|.|.
TGCAGTACCATAACAGGGATTCTAAGGGATTCACCCCTCCACTTT
CSTITGILRDSPLHF
>TRBJ1-4|TRBV4-2|.|.
TGTGCCAGCAGCCAAGAACGGGTGGCAGGGGTGGAAAAACTGTTTTTT
CASSQERVAGVEKLFF
>TRBJ2-7|TRBV10-3|.|.
TGTGCCATCAGGTCTCTCGCCTACGAGCAGTACTTC
CAIRSLAYEQYF
>TRBJ1-6|TRBV20-1|.|.
TGCAGTGCTTCCTCGGGGCGGGATTCACCCCTCCACTTT
CSASSGRDSPLHF
>TRBJ2-6|TRBV29-1|.|.
TGCAGCGTTCTTTTCAGCTCTGGGGCCAACGTCCTGACTTTC
CSVLFSSGANVLTF
>TRBJ1-5|TRBV4-3|many|.
TGCGCCAGCAGCCAAGATCCCCTGAATCAGCCCCAGCATTTT
CASSQDPLNQPQHF
>TRBJ2-1|TRBV20-1|.|.
TGCAGTGCTAGAGGAGAAGAGCAGTTCTTC
CSARGEEQFF
>TRBJ2-7|TRBV6-5|.|.
TGTGCCAGCAGTTACTACGTGAACCAATTTTTGGGACGACACTACGAGCAGTACTTC
CASSYYVNQFLGRHYEQYF
>TRBJ2-2|TRBV10-2|few|.
TGCGCCACCGCGATAGGAGGGGGAACAGGGAAAACCGGGGAGCTGTTTTTT
CATAIGGGTGKTGELFF
>TRBJ1-5|TRBV5-6|few|.
TGTGCCAGCAGCTCGGCCCTCGGGCAGCCCCAGCATTTT
CASSSALGQPQHF
>TRBJ1-1|TRBV7-2|.|TRBD1
TGTGCCAGCAGCTGGGGGGACAGGGTCAACACTGAAGCTTTCTTT
CASSWGDRVNTEAFF